The subject of this entry is one T cell receptor beta chain. Its cognate antigen is unknown. A TCRbeta library incorporating unique molecular identifiers was prepared. In TCRdb, the PCR reads were re-called with MiXCR into one record per CDR3 protein. The sample has nearly 20,000 distinct CDR3 sequences, under 15% seen once; the top ten hold approximately 35%. Germline CDR1 and CDR2: DFQATT and SNEGSKA (reference sequence). Trimming cost V 1 base and J 7 bases, with 17 bases left between them. There are 15 residues in the CDR3. The source of the sample is a study of T-cell reconstitution after alpha-beta-depleted transplantation in children. Study-level points and caveats: Recipient T cells and thymic progenitors that survived gave rise to the high TCRbeta diversity observed at day 60 in some patients. A year had passed since transplant, and T-cell counts and diversity by then came mostly from newly produced T cells. Reportedly, only several hundred clones from non-depleted graft cells drove alpha-beta T-cell counts at about two months.

V gene TRBV20-1 combines with J gene TRBJ2-1, with D possibly called TRBD1 or TRBD2 (5 bases each). The input for sequencing was PBMCs, mostly from graft donor cells, taken 60 days after TCRalphabeta/CD19-depleted stem cell transplant. This clonotype originated in a female patient aged 2-10 years who had a stem cell transplant for congenital amegakaryocytic thrombocytopenia, so the T cells may come from the graft donor. CDR3 sequence reads: CSARVPLEGKNEQFF. CDR3 coding DNA: TGCAGTGCTAGAGTTCCCCTCGAGGGGAAGAATGAGCAGTTCTTC.